This T cell receptor (beta chain) was profiled in a study of identical twins (dated by TCRdb to the mid-2010s). For the wider study: To test whether fetal clonotypes persist, the study used deep sequencing on TCR alpha and beta repertoires from monozygotic twins, unrelated adults of various ages, and cord blood. To rule out contamination, replicate twin experiments were performed at different times with different library preparation protocols. The paper's findings and limits, for the study overall: Abundant cord blood beta clonotypes had fewer insertions, young adult naive repertoires showed a similar but weaker trend, and memory repertoires showed no such trend. Because the same donors could not be followed over many years, the conclusions depended on cross-sectional statistical analysis. Out-of-frame TCR alpha sequences shared between twins showed an excess of low generation-probability sequences compared with coincidental sharing between unrelated individuals. Out-of-frame TCR alpha sharing in monozygotic twins was systematically underestimated by recombination models, whereas sharing between unrelated individuals was in agreement with the recombination models. In beta out-of-frame sequences, excess twin sharing was weaker, because having fewer shared sequences lowered the signal-to-noise ratio. Zero-insertion analyses could be partly confounded by invariant T cells such as MAIT and iNKT, although diverse VJ usage argued against such confounding for most clonotypes.

A word on this clonotype: This receptor's antigen is unknown. No much larger clonotype is one base removed from it; base qualities were not supplied.

For this chain, trimming is 0 bases at the V end and 10 bases at the J end, and the number of junction bases without a gene match is 2. Counted from cysteine to phenylalanine, this CDR3 has 13 amino acids. Solely the CDR3 DNA is kept, with 39 bases framed from the first base. From a lookup of the germline V gene (reference sequence), CDR1 and CDR2 are DFQATT and SNEGSKA. The library came from 5' RACE. TCRdb names Illumina HiSeq 2000 as the instrument used. A universal primer binding site was introduced by template switching, and a unique molecular identifier was present in the final cDNA, enabling accurate counting of TCR cDNA molecules. Specific primers in the conserved constant-segment region were used to synthesize first-strand cDNA for the TCR alpha and beta chains. To control for contamination, every cDNA library carried two barcodes: a SMART-Mk sample barcode plus Illumina barcodes. Two successive PCR steps introduced TruSeq adapter sequences along with Illumina sample barcodes. The TCR alpha and beta cDNA libraries were sequenced on the Illumina HiSeq platform using custom primers. Under the source paper's analysis protocol: Unique molecular identifiers were extracted from raw reads with MiGEC, and CDR3 positions were determined with MiXCR. For each individual, recombination models were inferred using an EM algorithm with the repgenHMM and IGoR tools. Shared clonotypes were analyzed with the tcR package in R, and sharing was normalized by the product of cloneset sizes. To study raw recombination without the effects of thymic and clonal selection, out-of-frame nonproductive sequences were analyzed. TCRdb ran its own pipeline on the public reads, namely fastp trimming at Q25 and MiXCR clone calling, and kept in-frame beta chains. Rows are combined by CDR3 protein, so each entry shows the most common genes and DNA. It is TCRdb's table, rather than the study itself, that gives the V and J calls and clone size. The sample table contains roughly 700,000 distinct CDR3 sequences; only one count was recorded for 8.6% of them. The ten largest clones add up to around 0.98% of the sample.

All donors were healthy Caucasians. Three pairs of female monozygotic twins, all aged roughly 18 to 29 years, were included in the twin cohort. Peripheral blood mononuclear cells were the source from which RNA for the TCR libraries was isolated. This sample also belongs to another study, concerning yellow fever vaccine responses in identical twins. Reported in the second study: According to the authors, in identical twins the way T cells responded to vaccination appeared partly convergent and partly personalized. In the study, vaccine-responding T cell clones were precisely tracked in identical twins.

The sequence is built from TRBV20-1 and TRBJ1-6, with TRBD1 identical over 8 junction bases. The clonotype was recovered from a woman under 30 in good health. Sequencing was done on a sample of PBMCs. This receptor carries the CDR3 CSARDRGLSPLHF. The bases read TGCAGTGCTAGAGACAGGGGGCTCTCACCCCTCCACTTT.